This TCR beta chain derives from a study of early stage breast cancer tumors. About the research overall: The ER+/PR+/HER2- tumors included 7 to 9 ductal and a handful of lobular carcinomas.

The table came from immunoSEQ multiplex PCR; TCRdb's copy has only in-frame clones and leaves some out. The table includes some 28,000 clones, approximately 54% detected once. A remark on this clone: Its antigen is currently unknown.

General study results and limits: Blood repertoires resembled normal breast more than tumor.

With V trimmed by 6 bases and J by 6 bases, 12 bases remained unmatched. Per the germline V gene, CDR1 is SNHLY and CDR2 is FYNNEI. This CDR3 has 16 amino acids. The gene calls are TRBV2 and TRBJ2-1, with TRBD2 identical over 9 bases. Sequencing was carried out using breast tumor tissue. The clonotype comes from a person in their fifties or sixties with breast cancer. The CDR3 DNA reads TGTGCCAGCAGATACCTCGTTAGCGGGAGCTCCAATGAGCAGTTCTTC. It specifies CASRYLVSGSSNEQFF.